The sequence of this T cell receptor beta chain was determined in a study of CD8 T cells in ankylosing spondylitis. Each TCR beta library was made by quantitative 5'-RACE that incorporated molecular barcodes. TCRdb itself ran the 5' RACE reads through MiXCR, one entry per CDR3 protein. The table includes 250,000 to 350,000 distinct CDR3 sequences, 20% to 25% detected once. Germline loops: CDR1 MDHEN, CDR2 SYDVKM. Losses at the gene ends were 4 bases for V and 5 bases for J; bases not matched to a gene: 6. This CDR3 has 14 amino acids. The chain links TRBV28 to TRBJ2-5; TRBD1 aligns across 8 bases. The source material was blood, either unsorted or a sorted T cell fraction (not recorded which). This receptor was identified in a female donor with ankylosing spondylitis or in good health (not recorded which). The CDR3 is CASSSRTGTETQYF. Written as DNA, the CDR3 is TGTGCCAGCAGTTCGCGGACAGGGACCGAGACCCAGTACTTC.